A selection of T cell receptor beta chains follows, all from one sample in a study of blood T cell repertoires in COVID-19. Only in-frame clones appear in the TCRdb table, and some are missing; sequencing was by immunoSEQ multiplex PCR. This sample carries 200,000 to 300,000 clones, roughly 79% of them seen once, and the ten largest clones take 1.5% to 2%. The sequencing sample was made of peripheral blood. These receptors came from a woman aged 80 or older with acute or convalescent COVID-19. The CDR3 runs from the conserved cysteine through the conserved F or W. Each record gives: V gene, CDR3 length, D gene, J gene, clone size, CDR3 DNA, CDR3 protein. The D gene is left open where the match is weak. Some rows have no size entry. The others give once, few or many, or a class for an expanded clone.

V gene: TRBV5-1; CDR3 length: 16; D gene: TRBD1; J gene: TRBJ2-7; clone size: NA; CDR3 DNA: TGCGCCAGCAGCTCTACTGACAGGGGGCCCTACGACGAGCAGTACTTC; CDR3 protein: CASSSTDRGPYDEQYF
V gene: TRBV7-9; CDR3 length: 15; D gene: TRBD2; J gene: TRBJ2-5; clone size: NA; CDR3 DNA: TGTGCCAGCAGGCGGGGGGGAACAGGAAAAGAGACCCAGTACTTC; CDR3 protein: CASRRGGTGKETQYF
V gene: TRBV3-1/TRBV3-2; CDR3 length: 13; D gene: NA; J gene: TRBJ2-7; clone size: few; CDR3 DNA: TGTGCCAGCAGCCAAAACGACAGAAGTAGGCAGTACTTC; CDR3 protein: CASSQNDRSRQYF
V gene: TRBV7-2; CDR3 length: 17; D gene: TRBD1; J gene: TRBJ2-4; clone size: few; CDR3 DNA: TGTGCCAGCAGCCTAGCCCCCTCCGGACAGGGTCATGGCATTCAGTACTTC; CDR3 protein: CASSLAPSGQGHGIQYF
V gene: TRBV4-1; CDR3 length: 18; D gene: TRBD1; J gene: TRBJ2-3; clone size: NA; CDR3 DNA: TGCGCCAGCAGCCAGAGTTACGACAGGGGTCTTTCCACAGATACGCAGTATTTT; CDR3 protein: CASSQSYDRGLSTDTQYF
V gene: TRBV24-1; CDR3 length: 18; D gene: TRBD2; J gene: TRBJ2-5; clone size: NA; CDR3 DNA: TGTGCCACCAGTGATTCCTCCGGGACTAGCGGGGGTTTGGAGACCCAGTACTTC; CDR3 protein: CATSDSSGTSGGLETQYF
V gene: TRBV5-1; CDR3 length: 18; D gene: NA; J gene: TRBJ1-6; clone size: few; CDR3 DNA: TGCGCCAGCAGCCTTTCCTCCGTAAAATCCTCTTACTATTCACCCCTCCACTTT; CDR3 protein: CASSLSSVKSSYYSPLHF
V gene: TRBV11-2; CDR3 length: 15; D gene: TRBD2; J gene: TRBJ2-1; clone size: NA; CDR3 DNA: TGTGCCAGCAGCCCATTAGCGGGAACGGGCAATGAGCAGTTCTTC; CDR3 protein: CASSPLAGTGNEQFF
V gene: TRBV28; CDR3 length: 15; D gene: TRBD1; J gene: TRBJ2-1; clone size: NA; CDR3 DNA: TGTGCCAGCAGTTTATCAGGACAGGGGGCTAATGAGCAGTTCTTC; CDR3 protein: CASSLSGQGANEQFF
V gene: TRBV30; CDR3 length: 14; D gene: TRBD1; J gene: TRBJ1-2; clone size: NA; CDR3 DNA: TGTGCCTGGAGTCGGACAGGAACGAACTATGGCTACACCTTC; CDR3 protein: CAWSRTGTNYGYTF
V gene: TRBV19; CDR3 length: 15; D gene: NA; J gene: TRBJ2-2; clone size: NA; CDR3 DNA: TGTGCCAGTAATATGGGCAGGGGTATACCCGGGGAGCTGTTTTTT; CDR3 protein: CASNMGRGIPGELFF
V gene: TRBV19; CDR3 length: 14; D gene: TRBD1; J gene: TRBJ1-4; clone size: NA; CDR3 DNA: TGTGCCAGTACAGACAGGGTAGAAATCACGAAACTGTTTTTT; CDR3 protein: CASTDRVEITKLFF
V gene: TRBV7-9; CDR3 length: 15; D gene: NA; J gene: TRBJ2-7; clone size: NA; CDR3 DNA: TGTGCCAGCAGCCTCCCAGGAGGGAGGAGTGGCGAGCAGTACTTC; CDR3 protein: CASSLPGGRSGEQYF
V gene: TRBV5-1; CDR3 length: 15; D gene: TRBD1; J gene: TRBJ2-7; clone size: NA; CDR3 DNA: TGCGCCAGCAGCTTGGCGGGACAGATCCCCTACGAGCAGTACTTC; CDR3 protein: CASSLAGQIPYEQYF
V gene: TRBV6-5; CDR3 length: 12; D gene: NA; J gene: TRBJ2-7; clone size: once; CDR3 DNA: TGTGCCAGCAGCGCCAACAGGGACGAGCAGTACTTC; CDR3 protein: CASSANRDEQYF
V gene: TRBV6-2/TRBV6-3; CDR3 length: 16; D gene: NA; J gene: TRBJ2-2; clone size: NA; CDR3 DNA: TGTGCCAGCAGTTACTCACAGGGCTTCAACACCGGGGAGCTGTTTTTT; CDR3 protein: CASSYSQGFNTGELFF
V gene: TRBV13; CDR3 length: 15; D gene: NA; J gene: TRBJ1-5; clone size: NA; CDR3 DNA: TGTGCCAGCAGCTTAGGTTCAGGGGCGGATCAGCCCCAGCATTTT; CDR3 protein: CASSLGSGADQPQHF
V gene: TRBV5-1; CDR3 length: 13; D gene: NA; J gene: TRBJ2-2; clone size: NA; CDR3 DNA: TGCGCCAGCAAGTCCGGGGACACCGGGGAGCTGTTTTTT; CDR3 protein: CASKSGDTGELFF
V gene: TRBV3-1/TRBV3-2; CDR3 length: 15; D gene: TRBD2; J gene: TRBJ2-5; clone size: NA; CDR3 DNA: TGTGCCAGCAGCCCGCGGGGGGGCCAGGGGGAGACCCAGTACTTC; CDR3 protein: CASSPRGGQGETQYF
V gene: TRBV5-6; CDR3 length: 16; D gene: TRBD2; J gene: TRBJ2-1; clone size: NA; CDR3 DNA: TGTGCCAGCAGCTTGGCTAGCGGGGGGTTCTACAATGAGCAGTTCTTC; CDR3 protein: CASSLASGGFYNEQFF
V gene: TRBV15; CDR3 length: 14; D gene: NA; J gene: TRBJ2-7; clone size: NA; CDR3 DNA: TGTGCCACCAGCAGAGAACTAGGAGTTTACGAGCAGTACTTC; CDR3 protein: CATSRELGVYEQYF
V gene: TRBV5-8; CDR3 length: 14; D gene: NA; J gene: TRBJ1-4; clone size: once; CDR3 DNA: TGTGCCAGCAGCTTAGGAGGTGCGGGTGAAAAACTGTTTTTT; CDR3 protein: CASSLGGAGEKLFF
V gene: TRBV7-2; CDR3 length: 16; D gene: TRBD2; J gene: TRBJ2-5; clone size: NA; CDR3 DNA: TGTGCCAGCAGCTTAGCAGCTAGCGGGGGGTGGGAGACCCAGTACTTC; CDR3 protein: CASSLAASGGWETQYF
V gene: TRBV6-2/TRBV6-3; CDR3 length: 14; D gene: NA; J gene: TRBJ2-2; clone size: NA; CDR3 DNA: TGTGCCAGCAGCCCGGGCCAGGGGACCGGGGAGCTGTTTTTT; CDR3 protein: CASSPGQGTGELFF
V gene: TRBV27; CDR3 length: 13; D gene: TRBD1; J gene: TRBJ1-2; clone size: NA; CDR3 DNA: TGTGCCAGCAGTTTCAGGGGGGCAAATGGCTACACCTTC; CDR3 protein: CASSFRGANGYTF
V gene: TRBV11-3; CDR3 length: 15; D gene: TRBD1; J gene: TRBJ2-5; clone size: NA; CDR3 DNA: TGTGCCAGCAGCCGGGGACAGGGGGCTCGAGAGACCCAGTACTTC; CDR3 protein: CASSRGQGARETQYF
V gene: TRBV7-6; CDR3 length: 16; D gene: TRBD1; J gene: TRBJ1-6; clone size: few; CDR3 DNA: TGTGCCAGCTCCCCGACCGCGACAGGGAATAATTCACCCCTCCACTTT; CDR3 protein: CASSPTATGNNSPLHF
V gene: TRBV28; CDR3 length: 14; D gene: NA; J gene: TRBJ1-2; clone size: NA; CDR3 DNA: TGTGCCAGCAGTTTGAGGTTAGCTAACTATGGCTACACCTTC; CDR3 protein: CASSLRLANYGYTF
V gene: TRBV6-2/TRBV6-3; CDR3 length: 15; D gene: TRBD2; J gene: TRBJ2-1; clone size: once; CDR3 DNA: TGTGCCAGCAGTTCACCAGCGGGGGGGCCCCATGAGCAGTTCTTC; CDR3 protein: CASSSPAGGPHEQFF
V gene: TRBV7-2; CDR3 length: 15; D gene: TRBD1; J gene: TRBJ1-5; clone size: NA; CDR3 DNA: TGTGCCAGCAGCTTAGGGGACAGGTTCAATCAGCCCCAGCATTTT; CDR3 protein: CASSLGDRFNQPQHF
V gene: TRBV2; CDR3 length: 15; D gene: TRBD1; J gene: TRBJ2-7; clone size: NA; CDR3 DNA: TGTGCCAGCAGTGAAGCGCTTTTTGCCGGGACAGGGGAGGACTTC; CDR3 protein: CASSEALFAGTGEDF
V gene: TRBV5-4; CDR3 length: 16; D gene: TRBD2; J gene: TRBJ2-2; clone size: NA; CDR3 DNA: TGTGCCAGCAGCCCCGGGACTACCCACAACACCGGGGAGCTGTTTTTT; CDR3 protein: CASSPGTTHNTGELFF
V gene: TRBV7-2; CDR3 length: 13; D gene: TRBD1; J gene: TRBJ1-5; clone size: few; CDR3 DNA: TGTGCCAGCAGCACGGACAGGAATCAGCCCCAGCATTTT; CDR3 protein: CASSTDRNQPQHF
V gene: TRBV7-8; CDR3 length: 18; D gene: TRBD1; J gene: TRBJ1-5; clone size: NA; CDR3 DNA: TGTGCCAGCAGCCAGAGGGGACAGGGGCCAGATAGCAATCAGCCCCAGCATTTT; CDR3 protein: CASSQRGQGPDSNQPQHF
V gene: TRBV6-1; CDR3 length: 16; D gene: NA; J gene: TRBJ2-7; clone size: NA; CDR3 DNA: TGTGCCAGCAGTGAACGGAGTAGTTTTAGGTCCTACGAGCAGTACTTC; CDR3 protein: CASSERSSFRSYEQYF
V gene: TRBV19; CDR3 length: 20; D gene: NA; J gene: TRBJ1-1; clone size: NA; CDR3 DNA: TGTGCCAGTAGTATAATAGGTCTGAGGATCTCTTGGGGGGTGAACACTGAAGCTTTCTTT; CDR3 protein: CASSIIGLRISWGVNTEAFF
V gene: TRBV6-6; CDR3 length: 13; D gene: NA; J gene: TRBJ2-7; clone size: NA; CDR3 DNA: TGTGCCAGCAGTTCCGGGACACCTTACGAGCAGTACTTC; CDR3 protein: CASSSGTPYEQYF
V gene: TRBV3-1/TRBV3-2; CDR3 length: 14; D gene: TRBD2; J gene: TRBJ2-1; clone size: NA; CDR3 DNA: TGTGCCAGCAGCCAAGCGGGGGGGCGGAATGAGCAGTTCTTC; CDR3 protein: CASSQAGGRNEQFF
V gene: TRBV7-3; CDR3 length: 15; D gene: TRBD1; J gene: TRBJ2-2; clone size: once; CDR3 DNA: TGTGCCAGCAGCTCCCAGGGGGTTGGCACCGGGGAGCTGTTTTTT; CDR3 protein: CASSSQGVGTGELFF
V gene: TRBV30; CDR3 length: 16; D gene: TRBD2; J gene: TRBJ2-2; clone size: NA; CDR3 DNA: TGTGCCTGGAGGAGAGGCGGGAGTTTAGGTGCCGGGGAGCTGTTTTTT; CDR3 protein: CAWRRGGSLGAGELFF
V gene: TRBV13; CDR3 length: 13; D gene: TRBD2; J gene: TRBJ2-1; clone size: NA; CDR3 DNA: TGTGCCAGCAGCGGGACTAGTCACAATGAGCAGTTCTTC; CDR3 protein: CASSGTSHNEQFF
V gene: TRBV18; CDR3 length: 13; D gene: TRBD1; J gene: TRBJ2-3; clone size: NA; CDR3 DNA: TGTGCCAGCAAAACAGGGGCTGGAGATACGCAGTATTTT; CDR3 protein: CASKTGAGDTQYF
V gene: TRBV7-8; CDR3 length: 15; D gene: NA; J gene: TRBJ1-2; clone size: NA; CDR3 DNA: TGTGCCAGCAGTCCCTACGGTTCCGCTAACTATGGCTACACCTTC; CDR3 protein: CASSPYGSANYGYTF
V gene: TRBV11-2; CDR3 length: 15; D gene: NA; J gene: TRBJ2-5; clone size: NA; CDR3 DNA: TGTGCCAGCAGCTTAGCCCTGGGGACAAGGGAGACCCAGTACTTC; CDR3 protein: CASSLALGTRETQYF
V gene: TRBV28; CDR3 length: 14; D gene: NA; J gene: TRBJ1-1; clone size: NA; CDR3 DNA: TGTGCCAGCAGCCCCCAACCGTCGCGGGAACGAGCTTTCTTT; CDR3 protein: CASSPQPSRERAFF
V gene: TRBV27; CDR3 length: 18; D gene: NA; J gene: TRBJ2-6; clone size: NA; CDR3 DNA: TGTGCCAGCAGTTTATTAGCAGTTTATAACTCTGGGGCCAACGTCCTGACTTTC; CDR3 protein: CASSLLAVYNSGANVLTF
V gene: TRBV27; CDR3 length: 13; D gene: NA; J gene: TRBJ1-5; clone size: NA; CDR3 DNA: TGTGCCAGCAGTTTGGGCCTTAATCAGCCCCAGCATTTT; CDR3 protein: CASSLGLNQPQHF
V gene: TRBV7-3; CDR3 length: 15; D gene: TRBD1; J gene: TRBJ2-5; clone size: NA; CDR3 DNA: TGTGCCAGCAGCTTAGGGACAGGGTTCGGCGAGACCCAGTACTTC; CDR3 protein: CASSLGTGFGETQYF
V gene: TRBV28; CDR3 length: 13; D gene: TRBD1; J gene: TRBJ1-2; clone size: NA; CDR3 DNA: TGTGCCAGCATCCTTGGACAGGGGAAAGGCTACACCTTC; CDR3 protein: CASILGQGKGYTF
V gene: TRBV5-1; CDR3 length: 16; D gene: TRBD2; J gene: TRBJ2-5; clone size: NA; CDR3 DNA: TGCGCCAGCAGCCCCACCGGGACTAGTCGTGGAGAGACCCAGTACTTC; CDR3 protein: CASSPTGTSRGETQYF
V gene: TRBV7-2; CDR3 length: 15; D gene: NA; J gene: TRBJ2-1; clone size: NA; CDR3 DNA: TGTGCCAGCAGCCCAGGACTTCACCGGACCAATGAGCAGTTCTTC; CDR3 protein: CASSPGLHRTNEQFF
V gene: TRBV6-5; CDR3 length: 14; D gene: NA; J gene: TRBJ2-1; clone size: NA; CDR3 DNA: TGTGCCAGCAGCCAGGGTCTAGGGGTCGGAGAGCAGTTCTTC; CDR3 protein: CASSQGLGVGEQFF
V gene: TRBV5-1; CDR3 length: 15; D gene: NA; J gene: TRBJ1-1; clone size: NA; CDR3 DNA: TGCGCCAGCAGCTTCAAGGGGGAACTGGACACTGAAGCTTTCTTT; CDR3 protein: CASSFKGELDTEAFF
V gene: TRBV3-1/TRBV3-2; CDR3 length: 16; D gene: NA; J gene: TRBJ2-1; clone size: NA; CDR3 DNA: TGTGCCAGCAGTCCGAGGGCGGTTACATTTTACAATGAGCAGTTCTTC; CDR3 protein: CASSPRAVTFYNEQFF
V gene: TRBV29-1; CDR3 length: 14; D gene: TRBD2; J gene: TRBJ2-3; clone size: NA; CDR3 DNA: TGCAGCGGAGCTAGCGGGAGAGGGTCAGATACGCAGTATTTT; CDR3 protein: CSGASGRGSDTQYF
V gene: TRBV2; CDR3 length: 14; D gene: TRBD2; J gene: TRBJ2-1; clone size: NA; CDR3 DNA: TGTGCCAGCAGTGAGAGACTAGCGGACAATGAGCAGTTCTTC; CDR3 protein: CASSERLADNEQFF
V gene: TRBV14; CDR3 length: 15; D gene: TRBD1; J gene: TRBJ1-1; clone size: NA; CDR3 DNA: TGTGCCAGCAGCTTTGGACAGGGCGGTAACACTGAAGCTTTCTTT; CDR3 protein: CASSFGQGGNTEAFF
V gene: TRBV3-1/TRBV3-2; CDR3 length: 14; D gene: TRBD2; J gene: TRBJ2-7; clone size: NA; CDR3 DNA: TGTGCCAGCAGCTTTCTAGCGGAAGCGGGGGAGCAGTACTTC; CDR3 protein: CASSFLAEAGEQYF
V gene: TRBV5-4; CDR3 length: 16; D gene: TRBD2; J gene: TRBJ2-5; clone size: NA; CDR3 DNA: TGTGCCAGCAGCTTGGGGGGACTAGAGGGTTCGGGGTCCCAGTACTTC; CDR3 protein: CASSLGGLEGSGSQYF
V gene: TRBV5-1; CDR3 length: 14; D gene: NA; J gene: TRBJ2-1; clone size: NA; CDR3 DNA: TGCGCCAGCAGCTTGGCGTTTATAGTGAATGAGCAGTTCTTC; CDR3 protein: CASSLAFIVNEQFF